These 26 T cell receptor beta chains were all obtained from the same sample, sequenced in a study of T cells after posttransplantation cyclophosphamide. Treatment was busulfan-fludarabine conditioning, a marrow graft, and cyclophosphamide on days +3 and +4. Assay used: immunoSEQ multiplex PCR; TCRdb lists only in-frame clones, some missing. The table has tens of thousands of clones, just under 80% seen once. The specimen was CD4+ T cells sorted from blood, collected 1,700 to 2,000 days after a stem cell transplant with posttransplant cyclophosphamide. The receptors were sampled from a female patient in her forties or fifties who received an allogeneic stem cell transplant from a related donor, was CMV-positive, and had no GVHD. Part of the T cell pool may stem from the graft donor.

This clone was counted between two and nine times. This chain connects TRBV6-5 to TRBJ2-7, with D possibly being TRBD1 (6 bases). The CDR3 spans 11 residues. Germline CDR1 reads MNHEY; CDR2 reads SVGAGI. V lost 6 bases to trimming and J lost 5 bases, with 8 bases between them. CDR3 in amino acids: CASRQGHEQYF. The CDR3 DNA is TGTGCCAGCAGACAGGGCCACGAGCAGTACTTC.

The V and J genes are TRBV5-6 and TRBJ2-7; D unclear. The CDR3 is made up of 12 amino acids. The germline CDR1 and CDR2 sequences are SGHDT and YYEEEE. V gave up 4 bases and J gave up 4 bases, with 9 bases separating them. The CDR3 sequence is CASSRLKYEQYF. CDR3 DNA: TGTGCCAGCAGCCGACTGAAATACGAGCAGTACTTC.

The chain links TRBV28 to TRBJ2-3; 14 nucleotides line up with TRBD2. This CDR3 has 18 amino acids. Trimming cost V 2 bases and J 0 bases; bases outside gene matches: 4. Germline V lookup: CDR1 MDHEN, CDR2 SYDVKM. Here the CDR3 DNA reads TGTGCCAGCAGTTTAGGACTAGCGGGGGGCGTGAGCACAGATACGCAGTATTTT. Protein: CASSLGLAGGVSTDTQYF.

The chain links TRBV5-8 to TRBJ1-3; 9 bases map to TRBD1. This CDR3 region has 14 residues. Germline V lookup: CDR1 SGHTS, CDR2 YDEGEE. After removal of 5 bases from V and 5 bases from J, the junction contained 5 bases not matched to a gene. CDR3 sequence reads: CASRYRGLRNTIYF. The CDR3 DNA is TGTGCCAGCAGGTACAGGGGGCTGCGAAACACCATATATTTT.

The chain couples TRBV18 to TRBJ1-4; TRBD1 aligns across 7 bases. This CDR3 spans 16 amino acids. Per germline, CDR1 KGHSH and CDR2 LQKENI. Germline trimming cut 4 bases from V and 6 bases from J; bases unmatched to any gene: 11. CDR3: CASSLGTASSYEKLFF. In nucleotides, the CDR3 is TGTGCCAGCTCACTGGGGACAGCATCCTCTTATGAAAAACTGTTTTTT. Complete variable domain (other parts from reference TRBV18 and TRBJ1-4): NAGVMQNPRHLVRRRGQEARLRCSPMKGHSHVYWYRQLPEEGLKFMVYLQKENIIDESGMPKERFSAEFPKEGPSILRIQQVVRGDSAAYFCASSLGTASSYEKLFFGSGTQLSVL.

This rearrangement joins TRBV7-8 to TRBJ2-7; 7 nucleotides agree with TRBD1. Per germline, CDR1 SGHVS and CDR2 FQNEAQ. With 4 bases clipped from V and 2 bases from J, the junction kept 5 bases outside the gene matches. This CDR3 comprises 14 residues. The CDR3 protein is CASSSTGQPYEQYF. The CDR3 DNA is TGTGCCAGCAGCTCGACAGGGCAGCCCTACGAGCAGTACTTC.

This clone was observed a handful of times. The rearrangement joins TRBV19 to TRBJ1-6, with D uncertain. There are 11 residues in the CDR3. V was clipped by 6 bases and J by 15 bases, with 12 bases between them. The germline CDR1 and CDR2 sequences are LNHDA and SQIVND (reference sequence). CDR3 DNA sequence: TGTGCCAGTAGCCGAAGGGAGGACCTCCACTTT. This gives the protein CASSRREDLHF. Full variable domain (rest looked up from reference TRBV19 and TRBJ1-6): DGGITQSPKYLFRKEGQNVTLSCEQNLNHDAMYWYRQDPGQGLRLIYYSQIVNDFQKGDIAEGYSVSREKKESFPLTVTSAQKNPTAFYLCASSRREDLHFGNGTRLTVT.

The chain is built from TRBV10-1 and TRBJ1-1, with 11 bases fitting TRBD1. Germline V gene sequence: CDR1 WNHNN, CDR2 SYGVQD (reference sequence). This CDR3 comprises 16 residues. Unmatched junction bases numbered 11, after V lost 10 bases and J lost 1 base. The CDR3 region has the DNA TGCGCCATCCCCGGGACAGGGGGTTTTAAGAACACTGAAGCTTTCTTT. Translated: CAIPGTGGFKNTEAFF.

The table lists this clone with a count of one. The chain uses TRBV5-1 and TRBJ2-1; 10 nucleotides align to TRBD2. The germline V gene has CDR1 SGHRS and CDR2 YFSETQ. This CDR3 is built from 15 residues. Trimming removed 4 bases from V and 7 bases from J; junction bases left unmatched: 8. CDR3 amino acids: CASSDTGTSVNEQFF. The CDR3 DNA reads TGCGCCAGCAGCGATACCGGGACTAGCGTAAATGAGCAGTTCTTC.

The CDR3 DNA is TGTGCCAGTAGTATAGACAGCTCTGGAAACACCATATATTTT. This encodes CASSIDSSGNTIYF. This rearrangement joins TRBV19 to TRBJ1-3; D call uncertain. The CDR3 is 14 residues long. V shed 0 bases and J shed 0 bases, with 3 bases lying between them. The V gene's germline CDR1 is LNHDA and CDR2 SQIVND (reference sequence).

The gene calls are TRBV11-2 and TRBJ2-7; perhaps TRBD1 as D (6 bases). Per the germline V gene, CDR1 is SGHAT and CDR2 is FQNNGV. V dropped 5 bases and J dropped 4 bases, with 18 bases sitting between them. This CDR3 is built from 15 residues. CDR3 DNA sequence: TGTGCCAGCAGCCACAGGGACATTACCCTTTACGAGCAGTACTTC. Residues: CASSHRDITLYEQYF.

The chain joins TRBV6-5 to TRBJ1-1; no clear D gene. The germline gives CDR1 MNHEY, CDR2 SVGAGI. The CDR3 sequence is 14 residues long. The V end was cut by 2 bases, the J end by 1 base, with 8 bases between. CDR3 region: CASSYRRENTEAFF. The CDR3 bases are TGTGCCAGCAGTTACAGGAGAGAGAACACTGAAGCTTTCTTT.

This clone showed up just once. V usage is TRBV2 and J usage is TRBJ2-5, with 7 bases lining up with TRBD2. The V and J ends lost 7 bases and 1 base, in that order; junction bases with no gene match: 21. The CDR3 length is 19 residues. From germline, CDR1 is SNHLY and CDR2 FYNNEI. DNA of the CDR3: TGTGCCAGCAACAACCTGGGGGGGAGGGACGGAAGATCCCAAGAGACCCAGTACTTC. This translates into CASNNLGGRDGRSQETQYF.

The rearrangement uses TRBV15 and TRBJ1-5; 8 bases are a match to TRBD1. Looked up from germline, CDR1 is LNHNV and CDR2 is YYDKDF (reference sequence). Losses at the gene ends were 6 bases for V and 5 bases for J; bases not matched to a gene: 6. There are 14 residues in the CDR3. CDR3 in amino acids: CATSMDRVDQPQHF. The CDR3 DNA reads TGTGCCACCAGTATGGACAGGGTAGATCAGCCCCAGCATTTT.

This clone was counted once. V gene TRBV7-2 combines with J gene TRBJ2-3; the match to TRBD1 covers 9 bases. Losses at the gene ends were 6 bases for V and 4 bases for J; bases not matched to a gene: 5. Germline CDR1 is SGHTA and CDR2 is FQGNSA. The CDR3 runs to 14 residues. The DNA of the CDR3 is TGTGCCAGCAGTCAGGACAGGGGCTCAGATACGCAGTATTTT. Translating it yields CASSQDRGSDTQYF.

This sequence joins TRBV11-2 and TRBJ1-2, with D perhaps TRBD1 (6 bases). Germline loops: CDR1 SGHAT, CDR2 FQNNGV. Trimming shortened V by 3 bases and J by 4 bases, and 12 bases separated the two germline ends. CDR3 length: 14 amino acids. CDR3 DNA sequence: TGTGCCAGCAGCTTGAACAGGGCAGGCTATGGCTACACCTTC. This sequence encodes CASSLNRAGYGYTF.

The J gene is TRBJ1-5, the V gene TRBV27, with a possible D match to TRBD1 (5 bases). Trimming removed 4 bases at V and 4 bases at J, with 14 bases between. Germline V gives CDR1 MNHEY, CDR2 SMNVEV (reference sequence). The CDR3 spans 15 residues. CDR3 DNA: TGTGCCAGCAGTTCGACGGGACTTGGAAATCAGCCCCAGCATTTT. Translated, it gives CASSSTGLGNQPQHF.

The chain carries TRBV11-1 and TRBJ1-2; 7 bases agree with TRBD1. The junction had 4 bases not matched to a gene; V was cut back by 2 bases and J by 10 bases. This CDR3 region has 12 residues. CDR1 and CDR2 (germline): SGHAT, FQDESV (reference sequence). DNA for the CDR3: TGTGCCAGCAGCTTATTACAGGGGACCTACACCTTC. It codes for CASSLLQGTYTF.

This chain links TRBV5-4 with TRBJ1-1; TRBD1 is a possible D gene (5 bases). The CDR3 has 14 amino acids. Trimming took 4 bases from V and 11 from J, leaving 21 bases between them. Germline V lookup: CDR1 SGHNT, CDR2 YYREEE (reference sequence). CDR3 sequence reads: CASSNEGLVARAFF. As DNA, the CDR3 is TGTGCCAGCAGCAATGAGGGACTGGTGGCTCGCGCTTTCTTT.

The chain joins TRBV28 to TRBJ2-7; tentatively, D is TRBD2 (5 bases). V lost 8 bases, J lost 0 bases, and 11 bases lay in between. The germline gives CDR1 MDHEN, CDR2 SYDVKM. CDR3 size: 13 residues. The DNA of the CDR3 is TGTGCCAGCTGGGCAGGACTCTCCTACGAGCAGTACTTC. Amino acid sequence: CASWAGLSYEQYF.

J is TRBJ2-7 and V is TRBV15; tentatively, D is TRBD2 (6 bases). Trimming left V 1 base short and J 2 bases short, with 12 bases between. The CDR3 runs to 15 residues. Germline V gives CDR1 LNHNV, CDR2 YYDKDF (reference sequence). The DNA for the CDR3 is TGTGCCACCAGCAGAGGTCCGGGGGTACCCTACGAGCAGTACTTC. This codes for CATSRGPGVPYEQYF.

V gene TRBV29-1 combines with J gene TRBJ2-1, with D possibly being TRBD1 (5 bases). Germline CDR1 SQVTM, CDR2 ANQGSEA. V gave up 7 bases and J gave up 10 bases, with 17 bases separating them. CDR3 length: 12 amino acids. The CDR3 DNA reads as TGCAGCGCCTACTCGCACAACAGGGAGCAGTTCTTC. This gives the protein CSAYSHNREQFF.

V and J are TRBV5-8 and TRBJ1-6; a weak D match, TRBD1 (5 bases). In germline, CDR1 is SGHTS, CDR2 YDEGEE. V shed 2 bases and J shed 6 bases, with 24 bases lying between them. This CDR3 has 19 residues. As DNA, the CDR3 is TGTGCCAGCAGCTTTCGACCGACGGGACTTTTCGCGGTTAATTCACCCCTCCACTTT. It specifies CASSFRPTGLFAVNSPLHF. Full variable domain (remainder filled in from reference TRBV5-8 and TRBJ1-6): EAGVTQSPTHLIKTRGQQATLRCSPISGHTSVYWYQQALGLGLQFLLWYDEGEERNRGNFPPRFSGRQFPNYSSELNVNALELEDSALYLCASSFRPTGLFAVNSPLHFGNGTRLTVT.

The V gene is TRBV2, the J gene TRBJ2-7, with a tentative D call TRBD1 (5 bases). Deletions cut 4 bases from V and 2 bases from J, with 18 bases between. Germline CDR1 SNHLY, CDR2 FYNNEI. The CDR3 runs to 16 residues. The CDR3 loop reads CASSGFRVRQPYEQYF. In DNA, the CDR3 is TGTGCCAGCAGTGGGTTTAGGGTTCGACAGCCCTACGAGCAGTACTTC.

The table lists this clone with a count of one. The J gene is TRBJ2-5, the V gene TRBV6-1; 10 bases line up with TRBD2. Germline loops: CDR1 MNHNS, CDR2 SASEGT. The V gene end was trimmed by 2 bases and the J gene end by 4 bases; junction bases not matched to a gene: 10. The CDR3 is 17 residues long. The CDR3 nucleotides read TGTGCCAGCAGTGAAACAGGGCTAGCGGGGGTTTCAGAGACCCAGTACTTC. Its protein product is CASSETGLAGVSETQYF.

The rearrangement links TRBV4-1 to TRBJ2-6, with TRBD1 matching 7 bases. This CDR3 is 19 amino acids long. In germline, CDR1 is MGHRA, CDR2 YSYEKL. The ends lost 5 bases at V and 0 bases at J; junction bases unmatched: 13. CDR3 bases: TGCGCCAGCAGCTCCCCGCCCCGGACAGGAAGCTCTGGGGCCAACGTCCTGACTTTC. It yields the protein CASSSPPRTGSSGANVLTF.